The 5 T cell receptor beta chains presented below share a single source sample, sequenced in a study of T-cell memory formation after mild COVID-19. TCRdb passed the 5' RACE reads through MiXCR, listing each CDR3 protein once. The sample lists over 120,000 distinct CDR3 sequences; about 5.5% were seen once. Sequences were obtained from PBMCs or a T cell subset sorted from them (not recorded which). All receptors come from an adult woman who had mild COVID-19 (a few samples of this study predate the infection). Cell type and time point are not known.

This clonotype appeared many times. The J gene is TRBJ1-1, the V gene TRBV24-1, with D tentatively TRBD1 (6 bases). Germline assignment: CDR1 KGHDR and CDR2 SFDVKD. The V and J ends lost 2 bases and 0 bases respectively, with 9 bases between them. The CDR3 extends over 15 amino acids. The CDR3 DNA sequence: TGTGCCACCAGTGATTCAGGGGCCCTGAACACTGAAGCTTTCTTT. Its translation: CATSDSGALNTEAFF.

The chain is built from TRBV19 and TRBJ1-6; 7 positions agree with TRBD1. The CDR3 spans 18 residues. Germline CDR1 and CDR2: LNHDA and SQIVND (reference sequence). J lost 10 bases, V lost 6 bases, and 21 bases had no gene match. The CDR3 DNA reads TGTGCCAGTAGCCTCTCCTCAATAAACAGGGGCCTCCGGTCACCCCTCCACTTT. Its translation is CASSLSSINRGLRSPLHF.

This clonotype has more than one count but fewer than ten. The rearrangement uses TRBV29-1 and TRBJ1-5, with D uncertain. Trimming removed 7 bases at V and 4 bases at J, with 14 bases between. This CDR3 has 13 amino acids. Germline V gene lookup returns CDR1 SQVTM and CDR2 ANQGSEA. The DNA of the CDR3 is TGCAGCGCCCTAGACATACCAAATCAGCCCCAGCATTTT. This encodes CSALDIPNQPQHF.

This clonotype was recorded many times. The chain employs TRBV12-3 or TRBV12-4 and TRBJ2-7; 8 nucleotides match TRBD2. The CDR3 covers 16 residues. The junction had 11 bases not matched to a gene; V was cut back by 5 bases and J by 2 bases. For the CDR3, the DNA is TGTGCCAGCAGTCCACGGGGACTAGTTAGCGCCTACGAGCAGTACTTC. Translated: CASSPRGLVSAYEQYF.

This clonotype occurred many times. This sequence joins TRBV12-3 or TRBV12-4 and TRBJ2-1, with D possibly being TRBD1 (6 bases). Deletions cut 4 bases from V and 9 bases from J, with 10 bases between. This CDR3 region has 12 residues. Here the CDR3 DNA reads TGTGCCAGCAGTTCCACAGGGTCTGAGCAGTTCTTC. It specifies CASSSTGSEQFF.